One sample yielded the 18 T cell receptor beta chains listed below, sequenced in a study of early T cells in non-severe SARS-CoV-2 infection. TCRdb redid the calling of the 5' RACE reads with MiXCR, one entry per CDR3 protein. The sample consists of over 80,000 distinct CDR3 sequences, about 12% of them appearing once. Sequenced here: whole blood, sampled at baseline. The source is an adult who was a healthcare worker with PCR-confirmed SARS-CoV-2 infection or an uninfected control (not recorded which).

This clonotype was observed a handful of times. The chain joins TRBV24-1 to TRBJ2-3; 7 nucleotides match TRBD2. The germline CDR1 and CDR2 sequences are KGHDR and SFDVKD. The length of the CDR3 is 16 residues. The trim removed 6 bases at V and 1 base at J, leaving 9 bases unmatched. CDR3 protein: CATSRAAGDGTDTQYF. CDR3 in DNA: TGTGCCACCAGTCGGGCCGCGGGAGATGGCACAGATACGCAGTATTTT.

This clonotype has just a few counts. The chain is built from TRBV20-1 and TRBJ2-1; tentative D call: TRBD2 (6 bases). CDR1 is DFQATT and CDR2 is SNEGSKA in the germline V gene (reference sequence). Trimming cost V 5 bases and J 8 bases, with 22 bases left between them. The CDR3 contains 15 residues. CDR3 sequence reads: CSAREGLGKIDEQFF. CDR3 sequence (DNA): TGCAGTGCTCGCGAGGGACTGGGGAAGATAGATGAGCAGTTCTTC.

The sample holds many counts of this clonotype. J is TRBJ1-4 and V is TRBV12-3 or TRBV12-4; D is unresolved. Trimming took off 6 bases at V and 6 bases at J, with 14 bases between the two ends. The CDR3 runs to 14 residues. The CDR3 bases are TGTGCCAGCAGCCCCCCGGGAGACCATGAAAAACTGTTTTTT. Protein sequence: CASSPPGDHEKLFF.

This clonotype was observed at least ten times. This rearrangement joins TRBV6-5 to TRBJ2-7, with 8 nucleotides matching TRBD2. This CDR3 contains 15 residues. CDR1 MNHEY and CDR2 SVGAGI come from the germline V gene. Unmatched junction bases numbered 3, after V lost 0 bases and J lost 2 bases. CDR3 protein: CASSYSRGGTYEQYF. CDR3 in DNA: TGTGCCAGCAGTTACTCCCGGGGGGGGACCTACGAGCAGTACTTC.

A few counts support this clonotype. The J gene is TRBJ1-2, the V gene TRBV29-1; TRBD1 agrees at 10 bases. Germline CDR1 SQVTM, CDR2 ANQGSEA. This CDR3 has 15 amino acids. Germline trimming cut 1 base from V and 2 bases from J; bases unmatched to any gene: 4. The CDR3 DNA reads TGCAGCGTTGAAGGCGGACAGGGGGGAAACTATGGCTACACCTTC. Encoded protein: CSVEGGQGGNYGYTF.

The rearrangement joins TRBV28 to TRBJ1-2; 8 nucleotides match TRBD1. The CDR3 totals 13 residues. Germline CDR1 is MDHEN and CDR2 is SYDVKM. With 10 bases clipped from V and 4 bases from J, the junction kept 8 bases outside the gene matches. The CDR3 nucleotides read TGTGCCACAACAACTACAGGGGGCTATGGCTACACCTTC. Its translation: CATTTTGGYGYTF.

The gene calls are TRBV14 and TRBJ2-3; D is perhaps TRBD2 (6 bases). There are 15 residues in the CDR3. Trimming removed 5 bases from V and 1 base from J, with 13 bases in between. The germline gives CDR1 SGHDN, CDR2 FVKESK. CDR3 DNA: TGTGCCAGCAGCTTCGGGACTCCAGGCACAGATACGCAGTATTTT. As protein: CASSFGTPGTDTQYF.

The table lists this clonotype with a few counts. The V and J genes are TRBV7-9 and TRBJ2-3, with TRBD1 as a possible D gene (5 bases). Trimming cost V 6 bases and J 3 bases, with 10 bases left between them. Per the germline V gene, CDR1 is SEHNR and CDR2 is FQNEAQ (reference sequence). CDR3 size: 13 residues. The CDR3 is CASRPAGTDTQYF. The CDR3 bases are TGTGCCAGCAGACCAGCAGGGACAGATACGCAGTATTTT. The full variable domain, in which reference TRBV7-9 and TRBJ2-3 provide the parts outside the CDR3, is DTGVSQNPRHKITKRGQNVTFRCDPISEHNRLYWYRQTLGQGPEFLTYFQNEAQLEKSRLLSDRFSAERPKGSFSTLEIQRTEQGDSAMYLCASRPAGTDTQYFGPGTRLTVL.

This rearrangement joins TRBV29-1 to TRBJ2-1; 11 bases fit TRBD1. Germline V gene data show CDR1 as SQVTM and CDR2 as ANQGSEA. This CDR3 comprises 17 residues. J gave up 2 bases and V 1 base, and 7 bases lay outside the gene matches. The CDR3 nucleotides read TGCAGCGTTGAAGTCGGCCCGGACAGGGGGCCCTACAATGAGCAGTTCTTC. Protein product: CSVEVGPDRGPYNEQFF.

This clonotype has a count of ten or more. The chain is built from TRBV12-3 or TRBV12-4 and TRBJ2-1; 8 nucleotides match TRBD1. This CDR3 spans 15 amino acids. V dropped 5 bases and J dropped 8; count of bases not matched to a gene: 11. As DNA, the CDR3 is TGTGCCAGCAGTCCGCGGCCAGGGGGCTGGGATGAGCAGTTCTTC. Amino acid sequence: CASSPRPGGWDEQFF.

Only a few counts were recorded for this clonotype. This chain links TRBV3-1 with TRBJ2-7; TRBD2 matches at 7 bases. Germline CDR1 LGHDT, CDR2 YNNKEL (reference sequence). Trimming cost V 4 bases and J 10 bases; bases outside gene matches: 7. The CDR3 is 12 amino acids. The DNA for the CDR3 is TGTGCCAGCAGCCTCCTCCGGGAGGAACAGTACTTC. It encodes CASSLLREEQYF.

The V call is TRBV12-3 or TRBV12-4, the J call TRBJ1-5, with unresolved D. Trimming shortened V by 6 bases and J by 9 bases, and 15 bases separated the two germline ends. CDR3 length: 13 amino acids. The chain's CDR3 is CASSPLYRGPQHF. In DNA, the CDR3 is TGTGCCAGCAGCCCGCTTTATCGGGGGCCCCAGCATTTT.

The gene calls are TRBV5-5 and TRBJ2-3; D may match TRBD1 or TRBD2 (5 bases each). The germline V gene encodes CDR1 SGHKS and CDR2 YYEKEE (reference sequence). The CDR3 sequence is 15 residues long. The V end was cut by 4 bases, the J end by 1 base, with 13 bases between. The CDR3 here is CASSKYMGGTDTQYF. Here the CDR3 DNA reads TGTGCCAGCAGCAAATATATGGGGGGCACAGATACGCAGTATTTT. Using reference TRBV5-5 and TRBJ2-3 for the parts outside the CDR3, the full variable domain is DAGVTQSPTHLIKTRGQQVTLRCSPISGHKSVSWYQQVLGQGPQFIFQYYEKEERGRGNFPDRFSARQFPNYSSELNVNALLLGDSALYLCASSKYMGGTDTQYFGPGTRLTVL.

Many counts were recorded for this clonotype. The chain is built from TRBV12-3 or TRBV12-4 and TRBJ1-1, with TRBD1 matching over 8 bases. J lost 4 bases, V lost 5 bases, and 6 bases had no gene match. This CDR3 contains 14 residues. The CDR3 is CASSIRQGFTEAFF. CDR3 coding DNA: TGTGCCAGCAGTATCCGACAGGGGTTCACTGAAGCTTTCTTT.

The CDR3 nucleotides read TGCAGTGCTGCCGACCCGGTTCTCTACGAGCAGTACTTC. This encodes CSAADPVLYEQYF. The rearrangement links TRBV20-1 to TRBJ2-7; D is uncertain. The V end was cut by 5 bases, the J end by 3 bases, with 14 bases between. The germline CDR1 and CDR2 sequences are DFQATT and SNEGSKA (reference sequence). The CDR3 runs 13 residues.

This clonotype was counted only a few times. In DNA, the CDR3 is TGTGCCAGCAGCCAAGCGACCACACCTAATTCACCCCTCCACTTT. Translation: CASSQATTPNSPLHF. The rearrangement joins TRBV14 to TRBJ1-6, with D unresolved. Trimming shortened V by 1 base and J by 6 bases, and 10 bases separated the two germline ends. The CDR3 length is 15 residues. Germline V gene data show CDR1 as SGHDN and CDR2 as FVKESK.

The chain employs TRBV11-2 and TRBJ2-5, with D perhaps assigned TRBD1 or TRBD2 (6 bases each). CDR3 length: 14 residues. V lost 8 bases, J lost 5 bases, and 18 bases lay in between. Germline values: CDR1 SGHAT, CDR2 FQNNGV. CDR3 coding DNA: TGTGCCAGCGCCCGTAGGGGGGCGGTGGAGACCCAGTACTTC. Translation: CASARRGAVETQYF.

The J gene is TRBJ2-7, the V gene TRBV20-1, with D tentatively TRBD1 or TRBD2 (5 bases each). Germline V gene data show CDR1 as DFQATT and CDR2 as SNEGSKA (reference sequence). The CDR3 runs to 16 residues. V dropped 3 bases and J dropped 0 bases, with 18 bases sitting between them. CDR3 in amino acids: CSARGQEGSDSYEQYF. DNA of the CDR3: TGCAGTGCTAGGGGGCAAGAGGGCAGTGACTCCTACGAGCAGTACTTC.